This TCR beta chain was documented in a study of regulatory dendritic cells for organ transplantation. About the research overall: Day 6 dendritic cell cultures were stimulated with LPS. Study-wide findings and caveats: Memory T cells were less diverse than naive, with memory CD8+ most oligoclonal. Regulatory dendritic cells appeared to expand memory CD8+ clones less than mature ones.

The method was immunoSEQ multiplex PCR; TCRdb's version includes in-frame clones alone and lacks a portion of them. The data hold approximately 12,000 clones, with about three fifths observed a single time. CFSE-labeled sorted T cells met regulatory or mature dendritic cells for 5 days. The CDR3 consists of 14 residues. The germline V gene encodes CDR1 SGDLS and CDR2 YYNGEE. V was pared by 0 bases and J by 4 bases, with 8 bases between. Of note for this clone: The antigen remains unidentified.

Sample: naive CD8+ T cells from blood cultured with dendritic cells. As for subset: CD45RA+ naive T cells. The sequence was collected from a human donor in good health. The V call is TRBV9, the J call TRBJ1-3; D possibly corresponds to TRBD1 (6 bases). The CDR3 nucleotides read TGTGCCAGCAGCGTAGCAGGGGCGGGAAACACCATATATTTT. It is translated as CASSVAGAGNTIYF. Based on the CDR3 plus reference TRBV9 and TRBJ1-3, the full variable domain is DSGVTQTPKHLITATGQRVTLRCSPRSGDLSVYWYQQSLDQGLQFLIQYYNGEERAKGNILERFSAQQFPDLHSELNLSSLELGDSALYFCASSVAGAGNTIYFGEGSWLTVV.